Sequencing of this TCR beta chain was carried out in a study of blood T cell repertoires in COVID-19. Study background: Italy, Spain and the United States were the sources of the convalescent and acute COVID-19 samples. PBMCs, B-cell-depleted T cells, or T cells provided the cDNA or gDNA that made up the material.

V dropped 0 bases and J dropped 4; count of bases not matched to a gene: 15. The CDR3 is made up of 18 amino acids. CDR1 and CDR2 (germline): LGHDT, YNNKEL (reference sequence). Per the study methods: Reference gene primers were amplified, and this amplification served to estimate nucleated cell counts. TCRdb's table, derived via immunoSEQ multiplex PCR, lists solely in-frame clones and lacks some. Clone size and V and J calls were adopted from that table, with D and trimming inferred from the DNA. The profile shows fewer than 45,000 clones, approximately 81% of them singletons. This clone was picked up one time.

The chain links TRBV3-1 (or the pseudogene TRBV3-2) to TRBJ2-7; 7 positions agree with TRBD2. The sample consisted of peripheral blood. The source is a human donor in a cohort sampled during active COVID-19. The CDR3 nucleotides read TGTGCCAGCAGCCAAGATATACGTGGAGCGGGAAATACTTACGAGCAGTACTTC. It yields the protein CASSQDIRGAGNTYEQYF.